Listed here are 19 T cell receptor beta chains from one sample, sequenced in a study of resident and recirculating memory T cells in vitiligo. Clones were read by immunoSEQ multiplex PCR, and TCRdb kept only the in-frame ones, dropping some. The sample carries tens of thousands of clones, just over 90% recorded once. Sample: blood. Source of these receptors: a male donor with vitiligo.

J is TRBJ1-1 and V is TRBV9; maybe TRBD1 (6 bases). The CDR3 contains 13 residues. V lost 0 bases to trimming and J lost 10 bases, with 13 bases between them. From germline, CDR1 is SGDLS and CDR2 YYNGEE. The CDR3 here is CASSVEGGVSAFF. The CDR3 bases are TGTGCCAGCAGCGTAGAGGGGGGGGTTTCAGCTTTCTTT.

CDR3 DNA sequence: TGTGCCAGCAGCCACAAGGACAGAGGGCCCGATAATTCACCCCTCCACTTT. It encodes CASSHKDRGPDNSPLHF. The chain uses TRBV27 and TRBJ1-6; perhaps TRBD1 as D (6 bases). V was clipped by 6 bases and J by 5 bases, with 20 bases between them. CDR3 length: 17 residues. CDR1 is MNHEY and CDR2 is SMNVEV in the germline V gene (reference sequence).

Only a few counts were recorded for this clone. This sequence joins TRBV4-3 and TRBJ2-5; TRBD1 might be the D (6 bases). CDR1 LGHNA and CDR2 YSLEER come from the germline V gene. The V gene lost 0 bases and the J gene lost 6 bases, with 8 bases spanning the gap. The CDR3 totals 13 residues. CDR3 region: CASSQDRGQTQYF. For the CDR3, the DNA is TGCGCCAGCAGCCAAGACAGGGGCCAGACCCAGTACTTC.

In DNA form, the CDR3 reads TGTGCCAGCAGTTTTTTGGTCGGACACCAGTATAGCAATCAGCCCCAGCATTTT. The encoded protein is CASSFLVGHQYSNQPQHF. The V gene is TRBV28, the J gene TRBJ1-5; weak D call: TRBD1 (5 bases). CDR3 length: 18 amino acids. CDR1 is MDHEN, CDR2 SYDVKM, per germline. V lost 3 bases and J 0 bases, leaving 18 bases between the germline ends.

The V and J genes are TRBV7-2 and TRBJ2-5, with 10 nucleotides matching TRBD2. The CDR3 is 15 residues long. Germline CDR1 reads SGHTA; CDR2 reads FQGNSA. Trimming took 1 base from V and 5 from J; bases not matched to a gene: 4. The CDR3 sequence is CASSLGNSGGETQYF. The CDR3 DNA reads TGTGCCAGCAGCTTAGGAAATAGCGGGGGGGAGACCCAGTACTTC.

V usage is TRBV27 and J usage is TRBJ1-5, with 9 bases identical to TRBD1. V lost 4 bases, J lost 3 bases, and 4 bases stayed unmatched. The CDR3 loop spans 15 amino acids. Germline values: CDR1 MNHEY, CDR2 SMNVEV (reference sequence). DNA for the CDR3: TGTGCCAGCAGTTGGACAGGGGCCCCCAATCAGCCCCAGCATTTT. This encodes CASSWTGAPNQPQHF.

The chain has TRBV11-2 and TRBJ1-1; 7 positions match TRBD1. The CDR3 covers 15 residues. The germline V gene has CDR1 SGHAT and CDR2 FQNNGV. Trimming took 1 base from V and 4 from J; bases not matched to a gene: 6. The CDR3 spells CASSLVGGDGTEAFF. For the CDR3, the DNA is TGTGCCAGCAGCTTAGTAGGGGGCGATGGCACTGAAGCTTTCTTT.

The chain couples TRBV11-2 to TRBJ2-1, with D possibly TRBD1 on 5 matching bases. Germline V gene data show CDR1 as SGHAT and CDR2 as FQNNGV. With 0 bases removed from V and 4 bases from J, the gap between germline ends came to 7 bases. There are 14 residues in the CDR3. The CDR3 DNA is TGTGCCAGCAGCTTAGAAGGACAATACAATGAGCAGTTCTTC. This gives the protein CASSLEGQYNEQFF.

A single count supports this clone. The chain combines TRBV19 with TRBJ2-3; possibly TRBD1 for D (5 bases). Germline CDR1 and CDR2: LNHDA and SQIVND (reference sequence). V gave up 4 bases and J gave up 3 bases, with 14 bases separating them. CDR3 length: 15 residues. This CDR3 is CASSTIRDSTDTQYF. The CDR3 DNA reads TGTGCCAGTAGTACAATCAGGGATTCGACAGATACGCAGTATTTT.

The gene calls are TRBV5-1 and TRBJ1-2; D is unclear. CDR1 is SGHRS, CDR2 YFSETQ, per germline. This CDR3 has 13 residues. V was pared by 0 bases and J by 2 bases, with 5 bases between. CDR3 amino acids: CASSLARNYGYTF. In DNA form, the CDR3 reads TGCGCCAGCAGCTTGGCTCGGAACTATGGCTACACCTTC.

The chain links TRBV19 to TRBJ1-5; TRBD1 aligns across 7 bases. Germline V gives CDR1 LNHDA, CDR2 SQIVND (reference sequence). This CDR3 has 15 residues. The J segment lost 4 bases and the V segment lost 3 bases, leaving 6 bases of the junction unmatched. This CDR3 reads CASSMGSGGNQPQHF. The CDR3 DNA sequence: TGTGCCAGTAGTATGGGGTCAGGGGGAAATCAGCCCCAGCATTTT.

This chain connects TRBV2 to TRBJ1-1; D unresolved. The CDR3 extends over 11 amino acids. The V gene's germline CDR1 is SNHLY and CDR2 FYNNEI. The V end lost 7 bases, the J end lost 2 bases, and 5 bases lay between the germline ends. CDR3 DNA: TGTGCCAGCACCTTAAACACTGAAGCTTTCTTT. It encodes CASTLNTEAFF.

CDR3 sequence: CASSSTGGREETQYF. CDR3 DNA: TGCGCCAGCAGTTCGACAGGGGGCCGAGAGGAGACCCAGTACTTC. The V and J genes are TRBV5-1 and TRBJ2-5; 10 bases fit TRBD1. V dropped 5 bases and J dropped 5; count of bases not matched to a gene: 9. Germline V CDR1 and CDR2: SGHRS, YFSETQ. The CDR3 runs to 15 residues. Supplemented by reference TRBV5-1 and TRBJ2-5, the full variable domain reads KAGVTQTPRYLIKTRGQQVTLSCSPISGHRSVSWYQQTPGQGLQFLFEYFSETQRNKGNFPGRFSGRQFSNSRSEMNVSTLELGDSALYLCASSSTGGREETQYFGPGTRLLVL.

This chain links TRBV7-6 with TRBJ1-3; 7 bases line up with TRBD1. The CDR3 runs 13 residues. With V trimmed by 7 bases and J by 4 bases, 4 bases remained unmatched. Looked up from germline, CDR1 is SGHVS and CDR2 is FNYEAQ. The CDR3 coding sequence is TGTGCCAGCACCGGGACAGTCGGAAACACCATATATTTT. Protein sequence: CASTGTVGNTIYF.

The chain employs TRBV5-6 and TRBJ2-7, with D possibly matching TRBD2 (5 bases). V was trimmed by 3 bases and J by 1 base, leaving 14 bases between them. Germline V gene sequence: CDR1 SGHDT, CDR2 YYEEEE. The CDR3 contains 15 residues. The chain's CDR3 is CASSSLTRDSYEQYF. The CDR3 DNA sequence: TGTGCCAGCAGCTCCCTTACTCGGGATTCCTACGAGCAGTACTTC.

This rearrangement joins TRBV4-1 to TRBJ2-2; 9 bases are a match to TRBD1. The J segment lost 4 bases and the V segment lost 5 bases, leaving 5 bases of the junction unmatched. Germline CDR1 is MGHRA and CDR2 is YSYEKL. This CDR3 is built from 15 residues. The CDR3 nucleotides read TGCGCCAGCAGCACGGGACAGGGAGGCACCGGGGAGCTGTTTTTT. Protein: CASSTGQGGTGELFF.

The chain has TRBV5-1 and TRBJ2-5; the match to TRBD1 covers 8 bases. Per the germline V gene, CDR1 is SGHRS and CDR2 is YFSETQ. The V gene end was trimmed by 0 bases and the J gene end by 5 bases; junction bases not matched to a gene: 12. CDR3 length: 17 amino acids. The CDR3 region has the DNA TGCGCCAGCAGCTTGGCCGGTAGGGGACAGGTACCGGAGACCCAGTACTTC. Amino acid sequence: CASSLAGRGQVPETQYF.

The gene calls are TRBV2 and TRBJ1-2, with 8 positions matching TRBD1. The ends lost 3 bases at V and 5 bases at J; junction bases unmatched: 11. The CDR3 runs to 16 residues. Germline CDR1 SNHLY, CDR2 FYNNEI. The CDR3 nucleotides read TGTGCCAGCAGTGACTCTCCGACAGGGGATGTTTATGGCTACACCTTC. Amino acids: CASSDSPTGDVYGYTF.

J is TRBJ2-3 and V is TRBV6-4, with D maybe TRBD2 (7 bases). Trimming stripped 4 bases from V and 3 bases from J, with 14 bases between. The germline V gene has CDR1 MRHNA and CDR2 SNTAGT. The CDR3 length is 15 residues. The CDR3 bases are TGTGCCAGCAGTGCCAGAGGGGGGGCGACAGATACGCAGTATTTT. Translation gives CASSARGGATDTQYF.